This T cell receptor beta chain emerged from a study of T cells in Graves' hyperthyroidism and ophthalmopathy. The CDR3 extends over 17 amino acids. In germline, CDR1 is SGDLS, CDR2 YYNGEE. The V and J ends lost 4 bases and 1 base, in that order; junction bases with no gene match: 10. RNA transcripts served as the template for amplifying TCR beta CDR3 regions. HTBI primers were the set used in a first-round RT-PCR of the TCR CDR3. A single record per CDR3 protein comes from TCRdb applying MiXCR to the multiplex PCR reads. This table has around 520,000 distinct CDR3 sequences, 14% appearing once. Uncontrolled infections, other autoimmune diseases, pregnancy or lactation led to exclusion of patients. Diagnoses rested on clinical symptoms, serum thyroxine and TRAb, thyroid ultrasound and orbital computed tomography.

This clonotype was sampled from a young woman with Graves' hyperthyroidism. V is TRBV9 and J is TRBJ2-2, with TRBD1 identical over 7 bases. Sequencing was performed on blood. The CDR3 coding sequence is TGTGCCAGCAGCCGAATTCGAGACAGGGTGAACACCGGGGAGCTGTTTTTT. Amino acids: CASSRIRDRVNTGELFF. Complete variable domain (other parts from reference TRBV9 and TRBJ2-2): DSGVTQTPKHLITATGQRVTLRCSPRSGDLSVYWYQQSLDQGLQFLIQYYNGEERAKGNILERFSAQQFPDLHSELNLSSLELGDSALYFCASSRIRDRVNTGELFFGEGSRLTVL.